The TCR beta chain under discussion was sequenced for a study of Graves' ophthalmopathy and Graves' hyperthyroidism. The CDR3 is 12 amino acids. Per germline, CDR1 MNHNS and CDR2 SASEGT. Ophthalmopathy was moderately-to-severely active, CAS at least 3, NOSPECS at least 4, lasting under 3 months. PBMCs stemmed from 10 ml of fresh peripheral blood. In the case of this clonotype: An end of the junction does not agree with germline; a read error may underlie this.

TCR beta CDR3 amplification used RNA transcripts. HTBI primers were used in a first-round RT-PCR, which preceded a second-round multiplex PCR. Each CDR3 protein gets one entry after TCRdb re-called the multiplex PCR reads with MiXCR. The data contain roughly 170,000 distinct CDR3 sequences, 35% to 50% of them singletons. Sequencing was performed on peripheral blood. The sequence was obtained from a man between 25 and 39 years old with Graves' ophthalmopathy. The chain joins TRBV6-1 to TRBJ1-5, with D maybe TRBD1 (5 bases). CDR3 amino acids: CASSDSGAPLDF. For the CDR3, the DNA is TGTGCCAGCAGTGACAGCGGGGCACCGTTGGATTTT.